This T cell receptor (beta chain) is from a study of T-cell reconstitution after alpha-beta-depleted transplantation in children. For TCRbeta, the library was prepared with unique molecular identifiers. Each CDR3 protein gets one entry after TCRdb re-called the PCR reads with MiXCR. The sample lists about 160,000 distinct CDR3 sequences, roughly 10% seen once, with about 13% in the top ten. As concerns this clonotype: Antigen: not known.

Overall study findings and caveats: T-cell counts and diversity at one year post-transplant came mainly from newly produced T cells. Some patients showed high day-60 TCRbeta diversity, which derived from surviving recipient T cells and thymic progenitors.

This sample comprised PBMCs, obtained before TCRalphabeta/CD19-depleted stem cell transplant. The source of this sequence is a boy under 10 years old with acute myeloid leukemia, due to receive a stem cell transplant.

CDR3 coding DNA: TGTGCCAGCAGTTTATTGACCGGGACGTCAGTCTCATACTACGAGCAGTACTTC. The encoded protein is CASSLLTGTSVSYYEQYF. The rearrangement joins TRBV28 to TRBJ2-7; D may be TRBD1 or TRBD2 (5 bases each). V lost 1 base and J 3 bases, leaving 22 bases between the germline ends. CDR1 is MDHEN, CDR2 SYDVKM, per germline. The length of the CDR3 is 18 residues.